One and the same sample provided the 17 T cell receptor beta chains below, sequenced in a study of T cells in Graves' hyperthyroidism and ophthalmopathy (dated by TCRdb to the late 2010s). Library prep was done by multiplex PCR. Instrument used: Illumina HiSeq 2000. The TCR beta CDR3 regions were amplified from the RNA transcripts. A first-round RT-PCR of the TCR CDR3 used the HTBI primer set with the Qiagen OneStep RT-PCR kit. The public sequencing data were trimmed at Q25 with fastp and processed into clonotypes with MiXCR by TCRdb, which kept only in-frame beta chains. CDR3 protein sequences are deduplicated, and each keeps its most common genes and DNA. The sample yields around 500,000 distinct CDR3 sequences; roughly 14% were counted once. Jointly, the top ten make up about 17% of the sample. Material: blood. These receptors originate from a woman under 30 with Graves' hyperthyroidism.

This clonotype was observed at least ten times. V usage is TRBV12-3 or TRBV12-4 and J usage is TRBJ2-1; TRBD1 agrees at 11 bases. CDR3 length: 19 residues. J gave up 3 bases and V 5 bases, and 15 bases lay outside the gene matches. Written as DNA, the CDR3 is TGTGCCAGCAGTGGCAGGACAGGGGGCTCCACTCCCGTCTACAATGAGCAGTTCTTC. Amino acids: CASSGRTGGSTPVYNEQFF.

As for this clonotype: A much larger clone is a single base away; this may be a read error. The J gene is TRBJ2-1, the V gene TRBV7-9; D gene ambiguous. The CDR3 covers 13 residues. From germline, CDR1 is SEHNR and CDR2 FQNEAQ (reference sequence). The V end was cut by 5 bases, the J end by 8 bases, with 13 bases between. CDR3 sequence: CASSPDPMDEQFF. The CDR3 nucleotides read TGTGCCAGCAGCCCCGACCCCATGGATGAGCAGTTCTTC. Looking up the rest from reference TRBV7-9 and TRBJ2-1 gives the full variable domain: DTGVSQNPRHKITKRGQNVTFRCDPISEHNRLYWYRQTLGQGPEFLTYFQNEAQLEKSRLLSDRFSAERPKGSFSTLEIQRTEQGDSAMYLCASSPDPMDEQFFGPGTRLTVL.

This clonotype was seen a few times. V is TRBV9 and J is TRBJ2-7; perhaps TRBD1 as D (5 bases). Germline loops: CDR1 SGDLS, CDR2 YYNGEE. V was clipped by 0 bases and J by 5 bases, with 9 bases between them. The CDR3 loop spans 13 amino acids. The CDR3 reads CASSVGSRDEQYF. The CDR3 DNA reads as TGTGCCAGCAGCGTAGGGTCCAGGGACGAGCAGTACTTC.

This clonotype was seen repeatedly, ten times or more. The chain is built from TRBV2 and TRBJ1-6; D unresolved. Trimming removed 1 base at V and 10 bases at J, with 11 bases between. The CDR3 sequence is 14 residues long. CDR1 SNHLY and CDR2 FYNNEI come from the germline V gene. The CDR3 coding sequence is TGTGCCAGCAGTGAAGGGGTCAGTTACTCACCCCTCCACTTT. Protein product: CASSEGVSYSPLHF.

This clonotype was seen repeatedly, ten times or more. J is TRBJ2-5 and V is TRBV20-1; 8 nucleotides agree with TRBD2. The germline V gene has CDR1 DFQATT and CDR2 SNEGSKA (reference sequence). The V gene end was trimmed by 0 bases and the J gene end by 4 bases; junction bases not matched to a gene: 10. The CDR3 runs to 16 residues. The CDR3 region has the DNA TGCAGTGCTAGAGATCTCGAGCGGGAGTCGGGAGAGACCCAGTACTTC. This encodes CSARDLERESGETQYF.

The chain couples TRBV6-1 to TRBJ2-7, with no clear D. This CDR3 comprises 13 residues. Germline V lookup: CDR1 MNHNS, CDR2 SASEGT. V was shortened by 1 base and J by 2 bases, with 6 bases between the two germline ends. CDR3 residues: CASSEVTTYEQYV. In DNA form, the CDR3 reads TGTGCCAGCAGTGAAGTTACAACCTACGAGCAGTACGTC.

This chain joins TRBV6-1 and TRBJ2-7, with 11 bases aligning to TRBD2. Germline V gene sequence: CDR1 MNHNS, CDR2 SASEGT. With V trimmed by 6 bases and J by 6 bases, 4 bases remained unmatched. This CDR3 region has 13 residues. CDR3 nucleotides: TGTGCCAGCAGGAGACTAGCGGGATCCGAGCAGTACTTC. Translated, it gives CASRRLAGSEQYF.

This clonotype was observed at least ten times. The genes are TRBV20-1 and TRBJ2-1; D may be TRBD1 or TRBD2 (5 bases each). The CDR3 contains 13 residues. The V and J ends lost 5 bases and 5 bases respectively, with 13 bases between them. Germline V lookup: CDR1 DFQATT, CDR2 SNEGSKA (reference sequence). The CDR3 protein is CSALLGADNEQFF. CDR3 coding DNA: TGCAGTGCTCTTCTCGGGGCGGACAATGAGCAGTTCTTC.

The table lists this clonotype with many counts. The J gene is TRBJ1-1, the V gene TRBV6-1; D remains unclear. Germline loops: CDR1 MNHNS, CDR2 SASEGT. The CDR3 contains 13 residues. The germline V and J ends were trimmed by 10 bases and 3 bases, with 15 bases remaining between them. CDR3 in amino acids: CATRGGPHTEAFF. CDR3 nucleotides: TGTGCCACCCGGGGAGGACCCCACACTGAAGCTTTCTTT.

At least ten counts were recorded for this clonotype. The rearrangement joins TRBV3-1 to TRBJ1-1, with D unclear. Deletions cut 1 base from V and 3 bases from J, with 9 bases between. CDR1 is LGHDT and CDR2 is YNNKEL in the germline V gene (reference sequence). This CDR3 has 14 residues. CDR3 nucleotide sequence: TGTGCCAGCAGCCAAGGGTCGCAGCACACTGAAGCTTTCTTT. Its translation: CASSQGSQHTEAFF.

In its sample, this clonotype was seen a few times. The chain recombines TRBV19 with TRBJ2-7; the match to TRBD2 covers 7 bases. With V trimmed by 3 bases and J by 7 bases, 6 bases remained unmatched. This CDR3 spans 13 amino acids. From germline, CDR1 is LNHDA and CDR2 SQIVND (reference sequence). The CDR3 DNA sequence: TGTGCCAGTAGTATGTCCCAAGCGGGAGAGCAGTACGTC. Translated, it gives CASSMSQAGEQYV.

The chain has TRBV5-4 and TRBJ1-2, with 7 bases aligning to TRBD1. The CDR3 runs to 14 residues. V gave up 5 bases and J gave up 0 bases; unmatched junction bases: 4. Germline CDR1 and CDR2: SGHNT and YYREEE (reference sequence). CDR3 DNA sequence: TGTGCCAGCAGTTCGGGACAGACTAACTATGGCTACACCTTC. It yields the protein CASSSGQTNYGYTF.

V is TRBV20-1 and J is TRBJ1-1; D is perhaps TRBD1 (6 bases). The germline CDR1 and CDR2 sequences are DFQATT and SNEGSKA (reference sequence). Between the trimmed V and J ends, which lost 4 bases and 0 bases, there was a span of 12 bases. CDR3 length equals 14 residues. DNA for the CDR3: TGCAGTGCTATACCCCGGACAGTGAACACTGAAGCTTTCTTT. It codes for CSAIPRTVNTEAFF.

Only a few counts were recorded for this clonotype. The chain is built from TRBV7-3 and TRBJ2-1; 7 nucleotides align to TRBD2. J lost 6 bases, V lost 3 bases, and 5 bases had no gene match. The CDR3 length is 14 residues. Germline values: CDR1 SGHTA, CDR2 FQGTGA. The CDR3 DNA sequence: TGTGCCAGCAGCTTTGACAGCGGGGTCAATGAGCAGTTCTTC. Encoded protein: CASSFDSGVNEQFF. Based on the CDR3 plus reference TRBV7-3 and TRBJ2-1, the full variable domain is GAGVSQTPSNKVTEKGKYVELRCDPISGHTALYWYRQSLGQGPEFLIYFQGTGAADDSGLPNDRFFAVRPEGSVSTLKIQRTERGDSAVYLCASSFDSGVNEQFFGPGTRLTVL.

This clonotype appeared a few times. This chain connects TRBV27 to TRBJ1-2; TRBD1 might be the D (6 bases). CDR1 is MNHEY and CDR2 is SMNVEV in the germline V gene (reference sequence). This CDR3 is built from 13 residues. Trimming removed 8 bases from V and 2 bases from J, with 12 bases in between. CDR3 region: CASGDGQNYGYTF. The CDR3 DNA is TGTGCCAGCGGGGACGGACAGAACTATGGCTACACCTTC.

This clonotype was counted ten times or more. This rearrangement joins TRBV6-1 to TRBJ2-7; maybe TRBD1 (5 bases). Germline V gene data show CDR1 as MNHNS and CDR2 as SASEGT. The CDR3 covers 14 residues. Trimming cost V 1 base and J 2 bases, with 9 bases left between them. CDR3 nucleotide sequence: TGTGCCAGCAGTGAAGACACAGGTACCTACGAGCAGTACGTC. Translating gives CASSEDTGTYEQYV.

V usage is TRBV7-3 and J usage is TRBJ2-1; TRBD2 agrees at 14 bases. The CDR3 contains 17 residues. V gave up 5 bases and J gave up 9 bases; unmatched junction bases: 12. CDR1 and CDR2 (germline): SGHTA, FQGTGA. The CDR3 bases are TGTGCCAGCAGCCGAGGACTAGCGGGAGGTAGTTTACGTGAGCAGTTCTTC. It encodes CASSRGLAGGSLREQFF.